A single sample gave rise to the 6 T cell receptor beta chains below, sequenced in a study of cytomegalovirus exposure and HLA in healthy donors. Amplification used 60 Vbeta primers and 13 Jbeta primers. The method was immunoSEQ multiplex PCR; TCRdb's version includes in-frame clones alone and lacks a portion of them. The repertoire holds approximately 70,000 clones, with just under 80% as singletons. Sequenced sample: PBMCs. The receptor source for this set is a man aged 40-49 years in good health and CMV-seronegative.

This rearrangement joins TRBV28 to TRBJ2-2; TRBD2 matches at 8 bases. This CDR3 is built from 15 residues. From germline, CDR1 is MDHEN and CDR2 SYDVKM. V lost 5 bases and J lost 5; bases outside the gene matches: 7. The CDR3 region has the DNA TGTGCCAGCAGTCCCCCGGGCGGGAGGACCGGGGAGCTGTTTTTT. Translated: CASSPPGGRTGELFF.

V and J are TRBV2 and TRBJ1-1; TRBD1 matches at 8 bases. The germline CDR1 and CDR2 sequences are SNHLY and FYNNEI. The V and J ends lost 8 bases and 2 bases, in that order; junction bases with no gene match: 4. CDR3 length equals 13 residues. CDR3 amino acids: CASETGVNTEAFF. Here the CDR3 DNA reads TGTGCCAGCGAGACAGGGGTAAACACTGAAGCTTTCTTT.

DNA for the CDR3: TGTGCCAGCACCTCGGCGGGGTCCGGCACAGATACGCAGTATTTT. It specifies CASTSAGSGTDTQYF. This chain links TRBV6-6 with TRBJ2-3, with D possibly TRBD2 on 6 matching bases. CDR1 is MNHNY, CDR2 SVGAGI, per germline (reference sequence). V lost 7 bases and J lost 1, with 15 bases in between. The CDR3 has 15 residues.

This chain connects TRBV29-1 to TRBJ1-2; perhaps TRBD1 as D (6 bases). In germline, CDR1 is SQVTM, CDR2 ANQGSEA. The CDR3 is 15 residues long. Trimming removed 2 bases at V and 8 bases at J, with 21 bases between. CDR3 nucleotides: TGCAGCGTTGAAATGGGGATTACAGGGTTTAGGGGCTACACCTTC. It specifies CSVEMGITGFRGYTF.

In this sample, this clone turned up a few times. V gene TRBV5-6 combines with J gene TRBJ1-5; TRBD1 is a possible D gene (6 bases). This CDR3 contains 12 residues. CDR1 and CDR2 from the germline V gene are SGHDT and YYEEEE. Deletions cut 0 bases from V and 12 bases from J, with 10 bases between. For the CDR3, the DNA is TGTGCCAGCAGCTTGGGGGGGGGCGTCCAGCATTTT. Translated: CASSLGGGVQHF.

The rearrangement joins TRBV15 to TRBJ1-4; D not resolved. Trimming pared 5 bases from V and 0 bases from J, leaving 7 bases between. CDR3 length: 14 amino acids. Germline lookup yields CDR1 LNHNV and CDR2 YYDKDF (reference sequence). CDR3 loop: CATSPLTTNEKLFF. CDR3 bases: TGTGCCACCAGCCCACTCACAACTAATGAAAAACTGTTTTTT.